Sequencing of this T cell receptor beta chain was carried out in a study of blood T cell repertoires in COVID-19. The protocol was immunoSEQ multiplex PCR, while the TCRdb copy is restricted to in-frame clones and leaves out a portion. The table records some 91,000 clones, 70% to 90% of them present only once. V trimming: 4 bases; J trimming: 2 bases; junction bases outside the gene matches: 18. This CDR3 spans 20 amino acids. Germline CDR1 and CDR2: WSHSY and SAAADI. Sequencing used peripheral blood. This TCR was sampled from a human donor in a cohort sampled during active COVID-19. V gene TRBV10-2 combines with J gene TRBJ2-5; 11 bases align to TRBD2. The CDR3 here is CASSGSRDREASGRQETQYF. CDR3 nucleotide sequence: TGCGCCAGCAGTGGCTCACGGGACAGGGAGGCTAGCGGGAGGCAAGAGACCCAGTACTTC.